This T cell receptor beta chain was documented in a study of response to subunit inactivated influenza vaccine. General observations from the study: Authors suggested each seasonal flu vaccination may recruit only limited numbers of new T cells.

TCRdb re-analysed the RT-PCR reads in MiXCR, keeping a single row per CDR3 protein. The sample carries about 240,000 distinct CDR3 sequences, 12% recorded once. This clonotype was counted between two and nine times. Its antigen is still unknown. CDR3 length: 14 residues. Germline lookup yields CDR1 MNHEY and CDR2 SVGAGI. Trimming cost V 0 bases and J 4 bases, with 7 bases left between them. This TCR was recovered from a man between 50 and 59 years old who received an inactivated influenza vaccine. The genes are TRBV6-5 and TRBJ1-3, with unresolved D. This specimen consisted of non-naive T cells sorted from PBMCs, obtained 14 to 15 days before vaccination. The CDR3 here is CASSYSSTGNTIYF. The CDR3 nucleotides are TGTGCCAGCAGTTACTCGTCCACCGGAAACACCATATATTTT.